Following are 15 T cell receptor beta chains from one sample sequenced in a study of cytomegalovirus exposure and HLA in healthy donors. The PCR employed 60 Vbeta primers together with 13 Jbeta primers. Only in-frame clones appear in the TCRdb table, and some are missing; sequencing was by immunoSEQ multiplex PCR. The table has 100,000 to 150,000 clones, roughly 80% seen once. Sequenced material: PBMCs. The receptors were gathered from a man aged 25-45 years in good health and CMV-seropositive.

The CDR3 bases are TGTGCCAGCAGCCGTAGCGGGAGATATACAGATACGCAGTATTTT. It specifies CASSRSGRYTDTQYF. The rearrangement joins TRBV11-2 to TRBJ2-3; 9 positions match TRBD2. The CDR3 is 15 amino acids. Germline CDR1 is SGHAT and CDR2 is FQNNGV. V lost 5 bases to trimming and J lost 3 bases; unmatched junction nucleotides: 6.

V is TRBV19 and J is TRBJ2-7; the match to TRBD2 covers 12 bases. The length of the CDR3 is 15 residues. CDR1 is LNHDA and CDR2 is SQIVND in the germline V gene (reference sequence). Trimming took 7 bases from V and 2 from J; bases not matched to a gene: 6. CDR3 residues: CASTVGLAGPYEQYF. The CDR3 bases are TGTGCCAGTACCGTTGGACTAGCGGGACCCTACGAGCAGTACTTC.

This clone showed up just a few times. V usage is TRBV2 and J usage is TRBJ1-1; D is unclear. The CDR3 loop spans 13 amino acids. CDR1 and CDR2 from the germline V gene are SNHLY and FYNNEI. The V end lost 4 bases, the J end lost 3 bases, and 9 bases lay between the germline ends. For the CDR3, the DNA is TGTGCCAGCAGTGTGGAGGCGGACACTGAAGCTTTCTTT. Protein: CASSVEADTEAFF.

This clone was observed a handful of times. The rearrangement uses TRBV4-3 and TRBJ2-1; 13 positions match TRBD2. The CDR3 has 17 amino acids. The trim removed 4 bases at V and 6 bases at J, leaving 9 bases unmatched. CDR1 LGHNA and CDR2 YSLEER come from the germline V gene. The CDR3 reads CASSRRGGLAGINEQFF. For the CDR3, the DNA is TGCGCCAGCAGCCGCAGGGGGGGACTAGCGGGGATCAATGAGCAGTTCTTC.

The chain employs TRBV25-1 and TRBJ2-1; the D gene is possibly TRBD1 (5 bases). The V gene's germline CDR1 is MGHDK and CDR2 SYGVNS. This CDR3 has 12 residues. Trimming removed 6 bases at V and 4 bases at J, with 7 bases between. This chain's CDR3 is CASSDRYNEQFF. As DNA, the CDR3 is TGTGCCAGCAGCGACAGATACAATGAGCAGTTCTTC.

The chain combines TRBV28 with TRBJ2-7, with 9 bases matching TRBD2. CDR1 is MDHEN and CDR2 is SYDVKM in the germline V gene. After removal of 5 bases from V and 4 bases from J, the junction contained 6 bases not matched to a gene. This CDR3 is built from 14 residues. The DNA for the CDR3 is TGTGCCAGCAGTGCGGGGCTAGCGGGGTACGAGCAGTACTTC. Protein sequence: CASSAGLAGYEQYF.

This chain joins TRBV5-6 and TRBJ2-5, with D possibly being TRBD2 (6 bases). Trimming removed 4 bases from V and 0 bases from J, with 16 bases in between. The CDR3 extends over 16 amino acids. Germline V gene sequence: CDR1 SGHDT, CDR2 YYEEEE. DNA of the CDR3: TGTGCCAGCAGCGACCGGAGGGAGATGAACCAAGAGACCCAGTACTTC. Translated, it gives CASSDRREMNQETQYF.

V gene TRBV6-5 combines with J gene TRBJ2-7, with D unclear. The CDR3 covers 12 residues. V was cut by 8 bases and J by 0 bases, with 8 bases left in between. Germline V gene sequence: CDR1 MNHEY, CDR2 SVGAGI. The CDR3 DNA is TGTGCCAGCTCGGAGACCTCCTACGAGCAGTACTTC. Its protein is CASSETSYEQYF.

This sequence joins TRBV7-2 and TRBJ2-2; 10 bases align to TRBD2. Germline-derived CDR1 and CDR2 are SGHTA and FQGNSA. J gave up 7 bases and V 3 bases, and 17 bases lay outside the gene matches. The CDR3 is 19 residues long. The CDR3 spells CASSLALRASGSRVGELFF. As DNA, the CDR3 is TGTGCCAGCAGCTTGGCGCTCAGGGCTAGCGGGAGTAGGGTCGGGGAGCTGTTTTTT.

The rearrangement joins TRBV7-8 to TRBJ1-2; 7 bases are a match to TRBD1. The CDR3 has 16 amino acids. V trimming: 5 bases; J trimming: 0 bases; junction bases outside the gene matches: 9. The germline V gene has CDR1 SGHVS and CDR2 FQNEAQ. CDR3 residues: CASSHNRDRANYGYTF. DNA of the CDR3: TGTGCCAGCAGCCACAACAGAGACAGGGCTAACTATGGCTACACCTTC.

The chain has TRBV5-4 and TRBJ1-3; no reliable D call. Between the trimmed V and J ends, which lost 0 bases and 0 bases, there was a span of 7 bases. Germline CDR1 reads SGHNT; CDR2 reads YYREEE (reference sequence). CDR3 length: 15 residues. The CDR3 region has the DNA TGTGCCAGCAGCTTGGACATCAGCTCTGGAAACACCATATATTTT. Translating gives CASSLDISSGNTIYF.

The chain links TRBV6-1 to TRBJ2-1; D remains unclear. V was pared by 7 bases and J by 5 bases, with 12 bases between. The CDR3 loop spans 13 amino acids. Looked up from germline, CDR1 is MNHNS and CDR2 is SASEGT. The CDR3 DNA is TGTGCCAGCACACTCCTAAGAGACAATGAGCAGTTCTTC. Its translation: CASTLLRDNEQFF.

CDR3 in amino acids: CASSLQQGYNEQFF. DNA of the CDR3: TGTGCCAGCAGCTTGCAACAGGGCTACAATGAGCAGTTCTTC. The chain couples TRBV5-4 to TRBJ2-1; possibly TRBD1 for D (6 bases). Trimming took 1 base from V and 3 from J, leaving 8 bases between them. CDR3 length: 14 amino acids. Germline V CDR1 and CDR2: SGHNT, YYREEE (reference sequence).

The sample holds one count of this clone. V and J are TRBV27 and TRBJ2-1; 9 bases match TRBD2. In germline, CDR1 is MNHEY, CDR2 SMNVEV (reference sequence). Trimming took 10 bases from V and 7 from J; bases not matched to a gene: 11. The CDR3 is 14 residues long. The chain's CDR3 is CATAPLAGFNEQFF. The CDR3 bases are TGTGCCACCGCACCGCTAGCGGGATTTAATGAGCAGTTCTTC.

A single count supports this clone. The chain links TRBV6-1 to TRBJ1-2; no definite D call. The V and J ends lost 2 bases and 4 bases respectively, with 8 bases between them. Germline V gene data show CDR1 as MNHNS and CDR2 as SASEGT. The CDR3 loop spans 13 amino acids. CDR3 nucleotides: TGTGCCAGCAGTGAAAGCCGGGGCTATGGCTACACCTTC. Protein sequence: CASSESRGYGYTF.